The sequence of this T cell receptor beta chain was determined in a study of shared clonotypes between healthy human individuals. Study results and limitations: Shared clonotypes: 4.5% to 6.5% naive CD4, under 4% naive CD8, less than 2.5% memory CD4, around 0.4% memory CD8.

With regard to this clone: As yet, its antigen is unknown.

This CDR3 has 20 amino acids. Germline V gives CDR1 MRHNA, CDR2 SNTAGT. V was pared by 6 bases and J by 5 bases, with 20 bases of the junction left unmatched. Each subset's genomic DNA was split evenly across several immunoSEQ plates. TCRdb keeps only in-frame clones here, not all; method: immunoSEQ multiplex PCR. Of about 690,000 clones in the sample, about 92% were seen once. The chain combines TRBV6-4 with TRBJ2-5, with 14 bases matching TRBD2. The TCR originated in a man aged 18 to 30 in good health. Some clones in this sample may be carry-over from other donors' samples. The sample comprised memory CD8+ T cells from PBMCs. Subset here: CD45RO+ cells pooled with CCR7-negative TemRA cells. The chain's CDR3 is CASRPRPVPGLAGVTETQYF. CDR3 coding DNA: TGTGCCAGCAGGCCCAGGCCCGTACCGGGACTAGCGGGAGTCACTGAGACCCAGTACTTC.